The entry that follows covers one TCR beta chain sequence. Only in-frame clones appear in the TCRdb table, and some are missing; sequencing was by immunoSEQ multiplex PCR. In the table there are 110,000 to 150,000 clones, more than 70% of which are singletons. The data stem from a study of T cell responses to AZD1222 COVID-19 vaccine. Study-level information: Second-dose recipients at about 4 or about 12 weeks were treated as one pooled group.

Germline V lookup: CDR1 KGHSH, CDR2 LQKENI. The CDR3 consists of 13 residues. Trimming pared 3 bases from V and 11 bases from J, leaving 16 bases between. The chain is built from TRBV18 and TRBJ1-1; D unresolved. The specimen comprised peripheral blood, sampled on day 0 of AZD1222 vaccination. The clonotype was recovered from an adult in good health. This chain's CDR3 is CASSPRTAWEAFF. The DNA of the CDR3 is TGTGCCAGCTCACCGAGGACGGCTTGGGAGGCTTTCTTT.